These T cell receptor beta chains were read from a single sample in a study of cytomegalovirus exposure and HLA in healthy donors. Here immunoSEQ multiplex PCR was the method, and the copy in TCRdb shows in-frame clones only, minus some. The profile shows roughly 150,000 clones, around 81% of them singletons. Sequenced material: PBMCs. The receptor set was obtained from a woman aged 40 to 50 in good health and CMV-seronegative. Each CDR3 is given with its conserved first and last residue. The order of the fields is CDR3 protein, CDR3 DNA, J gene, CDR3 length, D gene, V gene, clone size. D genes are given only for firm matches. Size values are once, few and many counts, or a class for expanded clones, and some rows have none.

cdr3_aa: CASSLRGQGIQPQHF
cdr3_nt: TGTGCCAGCAGTTTACGAGGACAGGGCATTCAGCCCCAGCATTTT
j_call: TRBJ1-5
cdr3_length: 15
d_call: TRBD1
v_call: TRBV28
clone_size: once

cdr3_aa: CASSLTGPDEKLFF
cdr3_nt: TGTGCCAGCAGCTTAACAGGGCCTGATGAAAAACTGTTTTTT
j_call: TRBJ1-4
cdr3_length: 14
d_call: -
v_call: TRBV5-6
clone_size: -

cdr3_aa: CASSGGGTEQFF
cdr3_nt: TGTGCCAGCAGTGGGGGGGGGACGGAGCAGTTCTTC
j_call: TRBJ2-1
cdr3_length: 12
d_call: TRBD2
v_call: TRBV6-1
clone_size: -

cdr3_aa: CASGLGPGELFF
cdr3_nt: TGTGCCAGCGGTCTGGGGCCCGGGGAGCTGTTTTTT
j_call: TRBJ2-2
cdr3_length: 12
d_call: -
v_call: TRBV2
clone_size: -

cdr3_aa: CASSSDMWTDGYTF
cdr3_nt: TGTGCCAGCAGCTCGGACATGTGGACAGATGGCTACACCTTC
j_call: TRBJ1-2
cdr3_length: 14
d_call: -
v_call: TRBV28
clone_size: -

cdr3_aa: CASSKARCGLNTEAFF
cdr3_nt: TGTGCCAGCAGCAAAGCGCGATGCGGCCTGAACACTGAAGCTTTCTTT
j_call: TRBJ1-1
cdr3_length: 16
d_call: -
v_call: TRBV21-1
clone_size: few

cdr3_aa: CASSSTGTFF
cdr3_nt: TGTGCCAGCAGTTCGACTGGTACGTTCTTC
j_call: TRBJ2-1
cdr3_length: 10
d_call: -
v_call: TRBV28
clone_size: -

cdr3_aa: CASSSRDRYSNQPQHF
cdr3_nt: TGCGCCAGCAGCTCCCGGGACAGATATAGCAATCAGCCCCAGCATTTT
j_call: TRBJ1-5
cdr3_length: 16
d_call: TRBD1
v_call: TRBV5-1
clone_size: -

cdr3_aa: CASSSTGGEYGYTF
cdr3_nt: TGCGCCAGCAGCTCGACAGGGGGGGAATATGGCTACACCTTC
j_call: TRBJ1-2
cdr3_length: 14
d_call: TRBD1
v_call: TRBV5-1
clone_size: once

cdr3_aa: CASSLYDRGNTEAFF
cdr3_nt: TGTGCCAGCAGCCTCTATGACAGGGGGAACACTGAAGCTTTCTTT
j_call: TRBJ1-1
cdr3_length: 15
d_call: TRBD1
v_call: TRBV11-3
clone_size: -

cdr3_aa: CASSLIFSYQETQYF
cdr3_nt: TGTGCCAGCAGTTTAATCTTTTCTTACCAAGAGACCCAGTACTTC
j_call: TRBJ2-5
cdr3_length: 15
d_call: -
v_call: TRBV27
clone_size: few

cdr3_aa: CASSGGTGTYEQYF
cdr3_nt: TGTGCCAGCAGCGGTGGGACAGGGACCTACGAGCAGTACTTC
j_call: TRBJ2-7
cdr3_length: 14
d_call: TRBD1
v_call: TRBV2
clone_size: -

cdr3_aa: CASSPEGTSGTGEQFF
cdr3_nt: TGCGCCAGCAGCCCTGAGGGCACTAGCGGGACGGGTGAGCAGTTCTTC
j_call: TRBJ2-1
cdr3_length: 16
d_call: TRBD2
v_call: TRBV4-1
clone_size: -

cdr3_aa: CASSLAGGDEAFF
cdr3_nt: TGTGCCAGCAGCCTGGCGGGGGGCGATGAAGCTTTCTTT
j_call: TRBJ1-1
cdr3_length: 13
d_call: -
v_call: TRBV5-4
clone_size: -

cdr3_aa: CATRGGDRVINEQYF
cdr3_nt: TGTGCCACCCGGGGGGGGGACAGGGTCATCAACGAGCAGTACTTC
j_call: TRBJ2-7
cdr3_length: 15
d_call: -
v_call: TRBV19
clone_size: once

cdr3_aa: CAGGGTGDYGYTF
cdr3_nt: TGTGCCGGGGGGGGGACAGGGGACTATGGCTACACCTTC
j_call: TRBJ1-2
cdr3_length: 13
d_call: TRBD1
v_call: TRBV28
clone_size: few

cdr3_aa: CASSLVIGGGEQYF
cdr3_nt: TGCGCCAGCAGCTTGGTCATAGGGGGTGGCGAGCAGTACTTC
j_call: TRBJ2-7
cdr3_length: 14
d_call: -
v_call: TRBV5-1
clone_size: -

cdr3_aa: CASSPATSGYEQYF
cdr3_nt: TGTGCCAGCAGCCCCGCTACTAGCGGCTACGAGCAGTACTTC
j_call: TRBJ2-7
cdr3_length: 14
d_call: TRBD2
v_call: TRBV7-6
clone_size: -

cdr3_aa: CASSLTLQGRQREKLFF
cdr3_nt: TGTGCCAGCAGCTTAACACTACAGGGTCGTCAGCGGGAAAAACTGTTTTTT
j_call: TRBJ1-4
cdr3_length: 17
d_call: -
v_call: TRBV7-8
clone_size: -

cdr3_aa: CASSFWTDRSNQPQHF
cdr3_nt: TGTGCCAGCAGTTTTTGGACGGACAGGTCAAATCAGCCCCAGCATTTT
j_call: TRBJ1-5
cdr3_length: 16
d_call: TRBD1
v_call: TRBV6-7
clone_size: -

cdr3_aa: CASSQEGGLASYEQYF
cdr3_nt: TGTGCCAGCAGCCAAGAGGGGGGACTAGCCTCCTACGAGCAGTACTTC
j_call: TRBJ2-7
cdr3_length: 16
d_call: TRBD2
v_call: TRBV4-2
clone_size: -

cdr3_aa: CSSSFSDTEAFF
cdr3_nt: TGTTCCAGCAGCTTTTCTGACACTGAAGCTTTCTTT
j_call: TRBJ1-1
cdr3_length: 12
d_call: -
v_call: TRBV7-9
clone_size: -

cdr3_aa: CASSGRLAGKSYNEQFF
cdr3_nt: TGTGCCAGCAGTGGAAGACTAGCGGGCAAGTCCTACAATGAGCAGTTCTTC
j_call: TRBJ2-1
cdr3_length: 17
d_call: TRBD2
v_call: TRBV2
clone_size: -